Following are 9 T cell receptor beta chains from one sample sequenced in a study of Graves' ophthalmopathy and Graves' hyperthyroidism. Scientists amplified the TCR beta CDR3 regions from RNA transcripts. HTBI primers were used in a first-round RT-PCR, which preceded a second-round multiplex PCR. Each CDR3 protein is one row after TCRdb ran MiXCR on the multiplex PCR reads. Of almost 750,000 distinct CDR3 sequences in the sample, approximately 40% were seen once. The sample consisted of peripheral blood. The receptor source for this set is an adult man with Graves' ophthalmopathy.

V and J are TRBV19 and TRBJ2-3, with 8 positions matching TRBD2. V shed 8 bases, J shed 2 bases, and the junction held 18 bases outside the gene matches. Germline CDR1 LNHDA, CDR2 SQIVND (reference sequence). The CDR3 is 18 residues long. The CDR3 loop is CASSRNLRGSGNTDTQYF. Here the CDR3 DNA reads TGTGCCAGTTCCCGAAACCTCCGGGGTAGCGGGAACACAGATACGCAGTATTTT.

V gene TRBV29-1 combines with J gene TRBJ1-1; 8 bases agree with TRBD1. J gave up 5 bases and V 7 bases, and 6 bases lay outside the gene matches. Germline V gives CDR1 SQVTM, CDR2 ANQGSEA. The CDR3 has 12 amino acids. CDR3 coding DNA: TGCAGCGCTGGACAGGGATTGACTGAAGCTTTCTTT. It yields the protein CSAGQGLTEAFF. The entire variable domain, with the rest obtained from reference TRBV29-1 and TRBJ1-1, is as follows: SAVISQKPSRDICQRGTSLTIQCQVDSQVTMMFWYRQQPGQSLTLIATANQGSEATYESGFVIDKFPISRPNLTFSTLTVSNMSPEDSSIYLCSAGQGLTEAFFGQGTRLTVV.

This chain uses TRBV7-9 with TRBJ2-7; D uncertain. Germline assignment: CDR1 SEHNR and CDR2 FQNEAQ (reference sequence). Trimming cost V 1 base and J 7 bases, with 11 bases left between them. The length of the CDR3 is 13 residues. CDR3 DNA sequence: TGTGCCAGCAGCTTAGATCGGGTTGTGGAGCAGTACTTC. Its translation is CASSLDRVVEQYF.

The chain recombines TRBV4-1 with TRBJ1-2; D gene ambiguous. V lost 0 bases to trimming and J lost 8 bases, with 16 bases between them. CDR3 length equals 15 residues. From germline, CDR1 is MGHRA and CDR2 YSYEKL. The CDR3 here is CASSQDLLDGDGYTF. CDR3 DNA: TGCGCCAGCAGCCAAGATCTTTTGGACGGTGACGGCTACACCTTC.

J is TRBJ2-7 and V is TRBV24-1, with 14 positions matching TRBD2. Germline CDR1 and CDR2: KGHDR and SFDVKD. Losses at the gene ends were 4 bases for V and 7 bases for J; bases not matched to a gene: 5. The CDR3 has 15 amino acids. CDR3 nucleotides: TGTGCCACCAGTGAGCGGACTAGCGGGAGGAGGGAGCAGTACTTC. This sequence encodes CATSERTSGRREQYF.

This clonotype was counted at least ten times. The chain is built from TRBV11-2 and TRBJ1-1; tentatively, D is TRBD1 (6 bases). CDR1 is SGHAT, CDR2 FQNNGV, per germline. V was pared by 5 bases and J by 4 bases, with 11 bases between. The CDR3 runs to 13 residues. DNA of the CDR3: TGTGCCAGCAGCCAGGGGTTTGGCACTGAAGCTTTCTTT. As protein: CASSQGFGTEAFF.

This clonotype has at least ten counts. The chain links TRBV2 to TRBJ1-5; no firm D call. In germline, CDR1 is SNHLY, CDR2 FYNNEI. Trimming stripped 1 base from V and 2 bases from J, with 3 bases between. The CDR3 runs to 13 residues. The CDR3 protein is CASSEGRNQPQHF. The CDR3 DNA is TGTGCCAGCAGTGAAGGGCGCAATCAGCCCCAGCATTTT.

The chain combines TRBV20-1 with TRBJ1-4, with D tentatively TRBD1 (6 bases). The V gene's germline CDR1 is DFQATT and CDR2 SNEGSKA (reference sequence). CDR3 length: 14 amino acids. Deletions cut 3 bases from V and 3 bases from J, with 11 bases between. This chain's CDR3 is CSARAGAANEKLFF. The CDR3 region has the DNA TGCAGTGCTAGGGCAGGGGCGGCTAATGAAAAACTGTTTTTT.

This chain joins TRBV7-2 and TRBJ2-7; possibly TRBD1 for D (6 bases). The germline V and J ends were trimmed by 5 bases and 3 bases, with 14 bases remaining between them. This CDR3 region has 14 residues. Germline CDR1 SGHTA, CDR2 FQGNSA. Here the CDR3 DNA reads TGTGCCAGCAGCCCCCGACAGGCCGTCTACGAGCAGTACTTC. Translation: CASSPRQAVYEQYF. Full variable domain (missing parts from reference TRBV7-2 and TRBJ2-7): GAGVSQSPSNKVTEKGKDVELRCDPISGHTALYWYRQSLGQGLEFLIYFQGNSAPDKSGLPSDRFSAERTGGSVSTLTIQRTQQEDSAVYLCASSPRQAVYEQYFGPGTRLTVT.